One sample yielded the 27 T cell receptor beta chains listed below, sequenced in a study of T-cell memory formation after mild COVID-19. TCRdb re-analysed the 5' RACE reads in MiXCR, keeping a single row per CDR3 protein. The sample gives some 320,000 distinct CDR3 sequences, 13% to 15% of which show up once; 21% is in the top ten. Sequencing input: PBMCs or a T cell subset sorted from them (not recorded which). These receptors came from a man between 18 and 29 years old who had mild COVID-19 (a few samples of this study predate the infection). Cell type and time point are not known.

There are many counts of this clonotype. The chain has TRBV5-6 and TRBJ2-2; D unresolved. The CDR3 runs to 13 residues. V was trimmed by 2 bases and J by 6 bases, leaving 8 bases between them. Germline CDR1 is SGHDT and CDR2 is YYEEEE. In nucleotides, the CDR3 is TGTGCCAGCAGCTTCGGCAACCCCGGGGAGCTGTTTTTT. It translates to CASSFGNPGELFF.

This clonotype has more than one count but fewer than ten. The J gene is TRBJ1-1, the V gene TRBV11-2; D call uncertain. Germline values: CDR1 SGHAT, CDR2 FQNNGV. The CDR3 is 13 amino acids. V dropped 7 bases and J dropped 11 bases, with 20 bases sitting between them. The DNA of the CDR3 is TGTGCCAGCACCCCCCCACCACACCCTGGGGCTTTCTTT. Protein: CASTPPPHPGAFF.

The chain uses TRBV2 and TRBJ1-2; maybe TRBD1 (5 bases). Trimming removed 6 bases at V and 8 bases at J, with 22 bases between. This CDR3 has 15 amino acids. The V gene's germline CDR1 is SNHLY and CDR2 FYNNEI. CDR3 coding DNA: TGTGCCAGCAGGACTGGGGGAGGGACCGATGGAGGCTACACCTTC. Amino acids: CASRTGGGTDGGYTF. Drawing the rest from reference TRBV2 and TRBJ1-2, the complete variable domain is EPEVTQTPSHQVTQMGQEVILRCVPISNHLYFYWYRQILGQKVEFLVSFYNNEISEKSEIFDDQFSVERPDGSNFTLKIRSTKLEDSAMYFCASRTGGGTDGGYTFGSGTRLTVV.

This clonotype was seen at least ten times. This chain uses TRBV10-3 with TRBJ2-7; 8 bases are a match to TRBD1. This CDR3 spans 13 amino acids. Germline V gene lookup returns CDR1 ENHRY and CDR2 SYGVKD. V shed 7 bases, J shed 7 bases, and the junction held 9 bases outside the gene matches. The chain's CDR3 is CAIKVQGAGEQYF. In DNA form, the CDR3 reads TGTGCCATCAAAGTGCAGGGGGCGGGAGAGCAGTACTTC.

This clonotype showed up just a few times. The V call is TRBV7-9, the J call TRBJ1-2; no clear D gene. V dropped 5 bases and J dropped 3 bases, with 10 bases sitting between them. CDR3 size: 13 residues. The germline V gene has CDR1 SEHNR and CDR2 FQNEAQ (reference sequence). In DNA form, the CDR3 reads TGTGCCAGCAGCCCTCCTGCAGACTATGGCTACACCTTC. It translates to CASSPPADYGYTF.

This clonotype came up a few times. The chain uses TRBV7-2 and TRBJ1-1, with a tentative D call TRBD1 (5 bases). V was shortened by 7 bases and J by 3 bases, with 21 bases between the two germline ends. CDR3 length equals 16 residues. Germline V CDR1 and CDR2: SGHTA, FQGNSA. The DNA for the CDR3 is TGTGCCAGCACCCTTCCCGGGGCGGGGAGAGACACTGAAGCTTTCTTT. Amino acid sequence: CASTLPGAGRDTEAFF.

CDR3 DNA: TGTGCCAGCAGTTCCCTAGCGGGGGAGGGAGATACGCAGTATTTT. Translated, it gives CASSSLAGEGDTQYF. The V gene is TRBV6-6, the J gene TRBJ2-3; 10 positions agree with TRBD2. Germline loops: CDR1 MNHNY, CDR2 SVGAGI (reference sequence). The CDR3 extends over 15 amino acids. V lost 4 bases and J lost 5; bases outside the gene matches: 6.

This clonotype turned up a few times. CDR3 nucleotides: TGTGCCAGCAGCTTAGTTAGGGGCCTGAACAATGAGCAGTTCTTC. Translating it yields CASSLVRGLNNEQFF. The chain combines TRBV11-2 with TRBJ2-1, with D tentatively TRBD1 (5 bases). In germline, CDR1 is SGHAT, CDR2 FQNNGV. V lost 1 base and J lost 5, with 12 bases in between. The CDR3 has 15 amino acids.

V and J are TRBV4-3 and TRBJ1-5; perhaps TRBD1 as D (5 bases). CDR3 size: 16 residues. Germline V lookup: CDR1 LGHNA, CDR2 YSLEER. V was pared by 1 base and J by 5 bases, with 15 bases between. The CDR3 coding sequence is TGCGCCAGCAGCCAAGGAATCGACAGATTTTATCAGCCCCAGCATTTT. Encoded protein: CASSQGIDRFYQPQHF.

This chain joins TRBV7-6 and TRBJ2-3; 7 nucleotides line up with TRBD2. V lost 4 bases and J lost 5; bases outside the gene matches: 15. Germline V gene sequence: CDR1 SGHVS, CDR2 FNYEAQ. This CDR3 has 17 residues. In DNA form, the CDR3 reads TGTGCCAGCAGCTACCTGCCCCCCGGGGGGACTGGAGATACGCAGTATTTT. It codes for CASSYLPPGGTGDTQYF.

The chain recombines TRBV5-1 with TRBJ1-4; TRBD1 is a possible D gene (5 bases). CDR1 is SGHRS, CDR2 YFSETQ, per germline. Between the trimmed V and J ends, which lost 0 bases and 7 bases, there was a span of 10 bases. The CDR3 contains 14 residues. The CDR3 DNA is TGCGCCAGCAGCTTGGGGCAGGGTCGTGAAAAACTGTTTTTT. It encodes CASSLGQGREKLFF.

The V and J genes are TRBV6-6 and TRBJ2-3, with D maybe TRBD2 (5 bases). Germline V gene sequence: CDR1 MNHNY, CDR2 SVGAGI (reference sequence). This CDR3 is 15 amino acids long. With 4 bases removed from V and 2 bases from J, the gap between germline ends came to 13 bases. The CDR3 loop is CASSFTLENTDTQYF. The CDR3 DNA reads as TGTGCCAGCAGTTTCACACTAGAAAACACAGATACGCAGTATTTT.

This chain joins TRBV7-2 and TRBJ1-4, with D possibly matching TRBD1 (5 bases). V was cut by 2 bases and J by 7 bases, with 11 bases left in between. Per germline, CDR1 SGHTA and CDR2 FQGNSA. The CDR3 is 14 residues long. The CDR3 coding sequence is TGTGCCAGCAGCTTACAGGGAACGGGTGAAAAACTGTTTTTT. Amino acids: CASSLQGTGEKLFF.

This chain joins TRBV4-3 and TRBJ2-3, with 9 bases aligning to TRBD2. V shed 4 bases, J shed 5 bases, and the junction held 13 bases outside the gene matches. The CDR3 consists of 17 residues. CDR1 is LGHNA and CDR2 is YSLEER in the germline V gene. The chain's CDR3 is CASSLNLPAGGRDTQYF. DNA of the CDR3: TGCGCCAGCAGCCTCAACCTGCCAGCGGGGGGCCGAGATACGCAGTATTTT.

This clonotype was seen more than once but under ten times. The chain has TRBV7-9 and TRBJ2-5; 7 bases are shared with TRBD1. This CDR3 is 15 amino acids long. V lost 1 base, J lost 8 bases, and 10 bases stayed unmatched. Per germline, CDR1 SEHNR and CDR2 FQNEAQ (reference sequence). CDR3 sequence: CASSLVTGAAVTQYF. CDR3 DNA sequence: TGTGCCAGCAGCTTAGTCACAGGGGCGGCCGTAACCCAGTACTTC.

This clonotype has more than one count but fewer than ten. V and J are TRBV7-2 and TRBJ2-3; D possibly corresponds to TRBD2 (5 bases). Germline V lookup: CDR1 SGHTA, CDR2 FQGNSA. The CDR3 contains 12 residues. V was trimmed by 6 bases and J by 4 bases, leaving 8 bases between them. Here the CDR3 reads CASRTGSDTQYF. CDR3 DNA sequence: TGTGCCAGCAGAACGGGATCAGATACGCAGTATTTT.

There are a few counts of this clonotype. The chain combines TRBV3-1 with TRBJ2-2; no definite D call. The CDR3 runs to 18 residues. Trimming took off 0 bases at V and 0 bases at J, with 14 bases between the two ends. Germline V gene data show CDR1 as LGHDT and CDR2 as YNNKEL (reference sequence). The CDR3 is CASSQDKFGRANTGELFF. DNA for the CDR3: TGTGCCAGCAGCCAAGATAAGTTCGGCCGGGCGAACACCGGGGAGCTGTTTTTT.

The chain has TRBV7-9 and TRBJ2-5, with TRBD1 as a possible D gene (6 bases). The CDR3 totals 15 residues. Trimming stripped 5 bases from V and 5 bases from J, with 18 bases between. Germline V CDR1 and CDR2: SEHNR, FQNEAQ (reference sequence). The CDR3 nucleotides are TGTGCCAGCAGCCTCGACAGGATAACGCTCGAGACCCAGTACTTC. It codes for CASSLDRITLETQYF.

The chain joins TRBV28 to TRBJ2-3; no definite D call. Germline assignment: CDR1 MDHEN and CDR2 SYDVKM. Trimming left V 5 bases short and J 5 bases short, with 8 bases between. CDR3 length: 12 amino acids. CDR3 sequence (DNA): TGTGCCAGCAGTCTGACGCGAGATACGCAGTATTTT. This translates into CASSLTRDTQYF.

This clonotype was found a few times. The rearrangement uses TRBV5-1 and TRBJ2-3; D remains ambiguous. Germline V gene sequence: CDR1 SGHRS, CDR2 YFSETQ. V lost 4 bases to trimming and J lost 5 bases, with 14 bases between them. This CDR3 contains 14 residues. CDR3 nucleotides: TGCGCCAGCAGCACCTTAGTCTCCGGAGATACGCAGTATTTT. Protein sequence: CASSTLVSGDTQYF.

Only a few counts were recorded for this clonotype. The rearrangement joins TRBV6-5 to TRBJ2-5; D is possibly TRBD1 or TRBD2 (5 bases each). Germline CDR1 MNHEY, CDR2 SVGAGI. Trimming shortened V by 6 bases and J by 4 bases, and 12 bases separated the two germline ends. The CDR3 loop spans 13 amino acids. DNA for the CDR3: TGTGCCAGCAGACCCCCGGGACGAGAGACCCAGTACTTC. This encodes CASRPPGRETQYF.

The chain uses TRBV7-2 and TRBJ1-2; no definite D call. V shed 2 bases and J shed 4 bases, with 14 bases lying between them. There are 15 residues in the CDR3. Germline V CDR1 and CDR2: SGHTA, FQGNSA. CDR3 region: CASSLTGPVTYGYTF. CDR3 DNA: TGTGCCAGCAGCTTAACTGGTCCCGTAACCTATGGCTACACCTTC.

The V gene is TRBV5-1, the J gene TRBJ2-5, with D possibly being TRBD1 (6 bases). There are 14 residues in the CDR3. The germline V gene encodes CDR1 SGHRS and CDR2 YFSETQ. Trimming removed 5 bases at V and 4 bases at J, with 15 bases between. The CDR3 sequence is CASSQGSIGETQYF. CDR3 bases: TGCGCCAGCAGTCAGGGGTCCATCGGAGAGACCCAGTACTTC.

In its sample, this clonotype was seen many times. The rearrangement links TRBV28 to TRBJ1-6; D is unresolved. V was trimmed by 6 bases and J by 3 bases, leaving 12 bases between them. CDR1 is MDHEN and CDR2 is SYDVKM in the germline V gene. This CDR3 region has 15 residues. The CDR3 spells CASSPGEGYNSPLHF. CDR3 nucleotide sequence: TGTGCCAGCAGCCCCGGGGAGGGCTATAATTCACCCCTCCACTTT.

This clonotype has just a few counts. The gene calls are TRBV6-2 or TRBV6-3 and TRBJ2-7, with D maybe TRBD1 (5 bases). CDR1 and CDR2 from the germline V gene are MNHEY and SVGEGT. V was pared by 7 bases and J by 5 bases, with 24 bases between. The CDR3 extends over 16 amino acids. The CDR3 spells CASTSGPGRAPNEQYV. The CDR3 DNA reads TGTGCCAGCACCTCCGGACCCGGCAGGGCTCCCAACGAGCAGTACGTC.

This clonotype was seen more than once but under ten times. V usage is TRBV9 and J usage is TRBJ2-3, with D perhaps matching TRBD2 (5 bases). The CDR3 is 15 amino acids. The germline CDR1 and CDR2 sequences are SGDLS and YYNGEE. V shed 2 bases and J shed 0 bases, with 10 bases lying between them. The CDR3 DNA is TGTGCCAGCAGCGTTGAGGGAACTAGCACAGATACGCAGTATTTT. Translating gives CASSVEGTSTDTQYF.

The V call is TRBV7-6, the J call TRBJ2-7; D perhaps matches TRBD1 (6 bases). Germline V gene sequence: CDR1 SGHVS, CDR2 FNYEAQ. Trimming left V 1 base short and J 0 bases short, with 13 bases between. The CDR3 is 16 residues long. The CDR3 nucleotides read TGTGCCAGCAGCTTAGGACAGGCCATGAGCTCCTACGAGCAGTACTTC. It encodes CASSLGQAMSSYEQYF.